A selection of T cell receptor beta chains follows, all from one sample in a study of Ad26.COV2.S vaccination and SARS-CoV-2 variants. Here immunoSEQ multiplex PCR was the method, and the copy in TCRdb shows in-frame clones only, minus some. The sample records about 480,000 clones, around nine tenths being singletons. Sequencing used peripheral blood, obtained in a trial of Ad26.COV2.S vaccine versus placebo. These receptors all come from a person aged 18-65 years who received the Ad26.COV2.S COVID-19 vaccine or a placebo. Each CDR3 is given with its conserved first and last residue. A D gene is named only where the DNA matches it firmly.

CASSIVRGWQFF NA TRBJ2-1 12 TRBV19
CASSSGGSRTDTQYF TRBD2 TRBJ2-3 15 TRBV7-3
CASSQVTYKQYF NA TRBJ2-3 12 TRBV3-1/TRBV3-2
CATSDGTRDYDNEQFF TRBD2 TRBJ2-1 16 TRBV24-1
CASSADSTNYGYTF NA TRBJ1-2 14 TRBV7-3
CASSQPPGQGRYNEQFF TRBD1 TRBJ2-1 17 TRBV27
CAWSGPRGLAEAFF NA TRBJ1-1 14 TRBV30
CASIQAGHLYF NA TRBJ2-7 11 TRBV28
CASGPKQYF NA TRBJ2-7 9 TRBV28
CASTRDPLSSYNEQFF NA TRBJ2-1 16 TRBV2
CASSSPGRMNTEAFF NA TRBJ1-1 15 TRBV28
CASSETGGGGQPQHF TRBD1 TRBJ1-5 15 TRBV6-1
CASSLSTGVEGYTF TRBD1 TRBJ1-2 14 TRBV11-2
CASSLAVGGPEGFQHF NA TRBJ1-5 16 TRBV5-1
CASSPRGAYNYGYTF NA TRBJ1-2 15 TRBV5-4
CASSQVVVGRADNNDEQFF NA TRBJ2-1 19 TRBV4-3
CASSLASRGRTIYF NA TRBJ1-3 14 TRBV28
CASSPRQGEETQYF TRBD1 TRBJ2-5 14 TRBV5-4
CASARGTTPDTQYF NA TRBJ2-3 14 TRBV28
CASSLGGRADTQYF NA TRBJ2-3 14 TRBV7-8
CASSLVGDNEETQYF NA TRBJ2-5 15 TRBV5-1
CASSLEGREQYF NA TRBJ2-7 12 TRBV5-1
CAISRPLGETQYF NA TRBJ2-5 13 TRBV10-3
CASSFYFPQGGGSYNEQFF NA TRBJ2-1 19 TRBV5-1
CSVGGDRGRETQYF TRBD1 TRBJ2-5 14 TRBV29-1
CATSDPMGTWGETQYF NA TRBJ2-5 16 TRBV24-1
CASGGVAGEGPVGTEAFF NA TRBJ1-1 18 TRBV12-5
CASSLDFRAGASEKLFF NA TRBJ1-4 17 TRBV7-2
CASSEGGNEQFF NA TRBJ2-1 12 TRBV2
CASSSDSSYNSPLHF NA TRBJ1-6 15 TRBV7-2
CSVGGSFF NA TRBJ1-1 8 TRBV29-1
CASRPQGFSGNTIYF NA TRBJ1-3 15 TRBV19
CASSFAVGVGNQPQHF NA TRBJ1-5 16 TRBV28
CASSLFWGTTSTDTQYF NA TRBJ2-3 17 TRBV27
CAISEPYRGSSYEQYF NA TRBJ2-7 16 TRBV10-3
CASSPWAGQDEKLFF NA TRBJ1-4 15 TRBV3-1/TRBV3-2
CASSVAGTGRTEAFF NA TRBJ1-1 15 TRBV9
CATSDSGVGNTGELFF NA TRBJ2-2 16 TRBV24-1
CASSLMAGSEQYF NA TRBJ2-7 13 TRBV7-3
CAWSAPGGNQPQHF NA TRBJ1-5 14 TRBV30
CASSLLVPNYEQYF NA TRBJ2-7 14 TRBV5-6
CASSRDGSSYNEQFF NA TRBJ2-1 15 TRBV7-9
CAWRGGGQGPHRQFF NA TRBJ2-1 15 TRBV30
CASSWVKIYNEQFF NA TRBJ2-1 14 TRBV6-2/TRBV6-3
CASSPGRTSYEQYF NA TRBJ2-7 14 TRBV11-2
CSVEATGWRETQYF TRBD1 TRBJ2-5 14 TRBV29-1
CASRGRAEGGELFF TRBD2 TRBJ2-2 14 TRBV3-1/TRBV3-2
CASSLRELNTEAFF NA TRBJ1-1 14 TRBV7-9
CASSLGHVWGAQETQYF NA TRBJ2-5 17 TRBV28
CASRSSGANQPQHF NA TRBJ1-5 14 TRBV28
CASSVADSGELFF NA TRBJ2-2 13 TRBV9
CASSVAGPTSGELFF NA TRBJ2-2 15 TRBV9
CASSVADGKEYGYTF NA TRBJ1-2 15 TRBV9
CASSLVGAGLNEQFF NA TRBJ2-1 15 TRBV5-1